Following are 29 T cell receptor beta chains from one sample sequenced in a study of T cells after yellow fever vaccination. Each CDR3 protein gets one entry after TCRdb re-called the 5' RACE reads with MiXCR. The table includes roughly 160,000 distinct CDR3 sequences, roughly 8.8% detected once. This material consisted of CD8+ T cells sorted from PBMCs, taken 45 days after the yellow fever booster vaccination. The receptors were gathered from a young man who received the YFV17D yellow fever vaccine.

The table lists this clonotype with a few counts. This rearrangement joins TRBV4-2 to TRBJ1-1; D not certain. The germline V gene has CDR1 LGHNA and CDR2 YNFKEQ. The CDR3 is made up of 14 amino acids. With 2 bases removed from V and 5 bases from J, the gap between germline ends came to 12 bases. The CDR3 DNA reads TGTGCCAGCAGCCAACCGGGTAGTAAAACTGAAGCTTTCTTT. Protein: CASSQPGSKTEAFF.

The chain joins TRBV11-2 to TRBJ2-3; D might be TRBD2 (5 bases). Germline-derived CDR1 and CDR2 are SGHAT and FQNNGV. The length of the CDR3 is 17 residues. Trimming took 1 base from V and 4 from J, leaving 18 bases between them. CDR3 in amino acids: CASSLASGVAFADTQYF. CDR3 in DNA: TGTGCCAGCAGCTTAGCGTCCGGGGTGGCATTCGCAGATACGCAGTATTTT.

The chain is built from TRBV12-3 or TRBV12-4 and TRBJ1-2, with 9 bases aligning to TRBD1. J gave up 2 bases and V 5 bases, and 6 bases lay outside the gene matches. This CDR3 region has 15 residues. This chain's CDR3 is CASSARDRENYGYTF. CDR3 coding DNA: TGTGCCAGCAGTGCCCGGGACAGGGAAAACTATGGCTACACCTTC.

This clonotype was counted between two and nine times. The V call is TRBV6-1, the J call TRBJ1-2; 11 nucleotides match TRBD1. Losses at the gene ends were 6 bases for V and 4 bases for J; bases not matched to a gene: 10. CDR1 and CDR2 (germline): MNHNS, SASEGT. The CDR3 consists of 16 residues. CDR3 DNA: TGTGCCAGCAGGTCCGGGACAGGGGGTAGCGGCTATGGCTACACCTTC. Its protein is CASRSGTGGSGYGYTF.

This clonotype was seen many times. The V gene is TRBV7-3, the J gene TRBJ2-3; TRBD1 matches at 8 bases. V lost 3 bases, J lost 5 bases, and 4 bases stayed unmatched. Germline loops: CDR1 SGHTA, CDR2 FQGTGA. CDR3 size: 14 residues. The CDR3 bases are TGTGCCAGCAGCTTCGGACAGGGCTTAGATACGCAGTATTTT. As protein: CASSFGQGLDTQYF. Combining the CDR3 with reference TRBV7-3 and TRBJ2-3 gives the whole variable domain GAGVSQTPSNKVTEKGKYVELRCDPISGHTALYWYRQSLGQGPEFLIYFQGTGAADDSGLPNDRFFAVRPEGSVSTLKIQRTERGDSAVYLCASSFGQGLDTQYFGPGTRLTVL.

This clonotype showed up just a few times. CDR3 sequence reads: CASSRRDREHEQYF. In nucleotides, the CDR3 is TGTGCCAGCAGCCGACGGGACAGGGAACACGAGCAGTACTTC. This chain joins TRBV3-1 and TRBJ2-7; 9 nucleotides agree with TRBD1. CDR3 length equals 14 residues. The V segment lost 4 bases and the J segment 5 bases; nucleotides outside the gene matches: 6. The germline CDR1 and CDR2 sequences are LGHDT and YNNKEL (reference sequence).

This clonotype appeared a few times. CDR3 amino acids: CASSAGGDKNIQYF. The CDR3 DNA reads TGTGCCAGCAGTGCAGGGGGAGACAAAAACATTCAGTACTTC. The chain carries TRBV27 and TRBJ2-4, with 7 bases fitting TRBD1. V was clipped by 5 bases and J by 3 bases; unmatched bases: 4. The CDR3 totals 14 residues. Germline V lookup: CDR1 MNHEY, CDR2 SMNVEV (reference sequence).

The chain is built from TRBV5-6 and TRBJ2-7; TRBD2 might be the D (6 bases). The V end lost 3 bases, the J end lost 5 bases, and 12 bases lay between the germline ends. This CDR3 contains 13 residues. Looked up from germline, CDR1 is SGHDT and CDR2 is YYEEEE. The CDR3 loop is CASSSGGVHEQYV. The CDR3 coding sequence is TGTGCCAGCAGCTCTGGAGGGGTCCACGAGCAGTACGTC.

The chain couples TRBV5-6 to TRBJ2-1, with 7 positions matching TRBD2. Germline values: CDR1 SGHDT, CDR2 YYEEEE. This CDR3 spans 16 amino acids. Unmatched junction bases numbered 10, after V lost 4 bases and J lost 3 bases. This CDR3 is CASSTASGAFYNEQFF. DNA of the CDR3: TGTGCCAGCAGCACTGCTAGCGGCGCTTTCTACAATGAGCAGTTCTTC.

This clonotype was detected a few times. The V and J genes are TRBV27 and TRBJ2-1; no clear D gene. The CDR3 is made up of 14 amino acids. V lost 1 base to trimming and J lost 6 bases, with 10 bases between them. CDR1 is MNHEY and CDR2 is SMNVEV in the germline V gene (reference sequence). Here the CDR3 reads CASSLYGQANEQFF. DNA of the CDR3: TGTGCCAGCAGTTTATACGGGCAGGCCAATGAGCAGTTCTTC.

This clonotype came up a few times. The CDR3 spells CASSIPRDRGTDTQYF. In DNA form, the CDR3 reads TGTGCCAGCAGTATACCCCGGGACAGAGGCACAGATACGCAGTATTTT. The chain couples TRBV27 to TRBJ2-3; 7 bases map to TRBD1. CDR3 length: 16 residues. The V segment lost 5 bases and the J segment 1 base; nucleotides outside the gene matches: 9. Per germline, CDR1 MNHEY and CDR2 SMNVEV (reference sequence).

This clonotype was observed a few times. J is TRBJ2-3 and V is TRBV7-9; 7 nucleotides match TRBD1. The CDR3 is 16 amino acids. V gave up 1 base and J gave up 2 bases; unmatched junction bases: 6. Germline CDR1 reads SEHNR; CDR2 reads FQNEAQ (reference sequence). The CDR3 sequence is CASSLVDRANTDTQYF. The CDR3 DNA follows: TGTGCCAGCAGCTTAGTCGACAGGGCCAACACAGATACGCAGTATTTT.

The table lists this clonotype with many counts. The DNA of the CDR3 is TGCAGCGTTGAGCACAGGGATGATCTCACCGGGGAGCTGTTTTTT. Protein product: CSVEHRDDLTGELFF. The chain has TRBV29-1 and TRBJ2-2; possible D gene TRBD1, 6 bases. The ends were cut back, 3 bases at V and 4 bases at J, with 15 bases in the middle. Germline V CDR1 and CDR2: SQVTM, ANQGSEA. This CDR3 has 15 residues.

Ten or more counts support this clonotype. V usage is TRBV6-2 or TRBV6-3 and J usage is TRBJ2-3; 11 bases line up with TRBD2. The CDR3 runs to 16 residues. The V segment lost 2 bases and the J segment 4 bases; nucleotides outside the gene matches: 5. Germline CDR1 MNHEY, CDR2 SVGEGT. Written as DNA, the CDR3 is TGTGCCAGCAGTTACGTGACTAGCGGGGAGTCAGATACGCAGTATTTT. It encodes CASSYVTSGESDTQYF.

The chain is built from TRBV5-1 and TRBJ2-3; 8 nucleotides align to TRBD1. Germline trimming cut 2 bases from V and 1 base from J; bases unmatched to any gene: 3. This CDR3 has 15 amino acids. The germline CDR1 and CDR2 sequences are SGHRS and YFSETQ. As DNA, the CDR3 is TGCGCCAGCAGCTTTGGACAGGGTGGCACAGATACGCAGTATTTT. Its translation is CASSFGQGGTDTQYF.

The V and J genes are TRBV7-6 and TRBJ1-1, with D hard to call. Deletions cut 5 bases from V and 6 bases from J, with 13 bases between. CDR1 and CDR2 (germline): SGHVS, FNYEAQ. This CDR3 has 13 residues. The CDR3 nucleotides are TGTGCCAGCAGCACCGAGGACGTTTCTGAAGCTTTCTTT. Translation gives CASSTEDVSEAFF. Looking up the rest from reference TRBV7-6 and TRBJ1-1 gives the full variable domain: GAGVSQSPRYKVTKRGQDVALRCDPISGHVSLYWYRQALGQGPEFLTYFNYEAQQDKSGLPNDRFSAERPEGSISTLTIQRTEQRDSAMYRCASSTEDVSEAFFGQGTRLTVV.

The J gene is TRBJ2-5, the V gene TRBV7-6; D is possibly TRBD1 or TRBD2 (6 bases each). V lost 3 bases and J lost 0, with 14 bases in between. The germline V gene has CDR1 SGHVS and CDR2 FNYEAQ. This CDR3 comprises 16 residues. The CDR3 region has the DNA TGTGCCAGCAGCTTTCTCCCGGGGGCCCACCAAGAGACCCAGTACTTC. It specifies CASSFLPGAHQETQYF.

V gene TRBV18 combines with J gene TRBJ2-7; D gene unclear. Germline CDR1 KGHSH, CDR2 LQKENI. The CDR3 covers 13 residues. V was shortened by 3 bases and J by 5 bases, with 11 bases between the two germline ends. Here the CDR3 reads CASSPSGKNEQYV. The CDR3 DNA reads TGTGCCAGCTCACCTAGTGGCAAAAACGAGCAGTACGTC.

In its sample, this clonotype was seen a few times. The genes are TRBV14 and TRBJ2-7; 7 bases are a match to TRBD1. Germline lookup yields CDR1 SGHDN and CDR2 FVKESK. V dropped 4 bases and J dropped 2; count of bases not matched to a gene: 8. This CDR3 spans 15 amino acids. This CDR3 reads CASSLLRDSPYEQYF. In DNA, the CDR3 is TGTGCCAGCAGCCTACTCCGGGACAGCCCCTACGAGCAGTACTTC. The full variable domain, rest sourced from reference TRBV14 and TRBJ2-7, is EAGVTQFPSHSVIEKGQTVTLRCDPISGHDNLYWYRRVMGKEIKFLLHFVKESKQDESGMPNNRFLAERTGGTYSTLKVQPAELEDSGVYFCASSLLRDSPYEQYFGPGTRLTVT.

This clonotype occurred many times. The chain combines TRBV6-5 with TRBJ2-7, with 7 bases fitting TRBD2. Germline CDR1 is MNHEY and CDR2 is SVGAGI. The V segment lost 8 bases and the J segment 5 bases; nucleotides outside the gene matches: 15. The CDR3 is made up of 15 amino acids. CDR3 amino acids: CASPKGGPRADEQYV. CDR3 DNA sequence: TGTGCCAGCCCCAAGGGAGGGCCCCGCGCCGACGAGCAGTACGTC.

The rearrangement uses TRBV18 and TRBJ1-1; unclear D gene. The germline gives CDR1 KGHSH, CDR2 LQKENI. The CDR3 consists of 15 residues. The V end was cut by 2 bases, the J end by 1 base, with 11 bases between. The CDR3 protein is CASSPMAGRNTEAFF. As DNA, the CDR3 is TGTGCCAGCTCACCAATGGCAGGTCGGAACACTGAAGCTTTCTTT.

The chain couples TRBV6-2 or TRBV6-3 to TRBJ1-1, with D possibly TRBD1 on 6 matching bases. This CDR3 has 15 residues. Trimming stripped 0 bases from V and 5 bases from J, with 13 bases between. Germline loops: CDR1 MNHEY, CDR2 SVGEGT. CDR3 sequence reads: CASSYSPRGKTEAFF. CDR3 nucleotide sequence: TGTGCCAGCAGTTACTCTCCCAGGGGTAAAACTGAAGCTTTCTTT.

In its sample, this clonotype was seen a few times. This CDR3 reads CASSPTGAGGYTF. The CDR3 bases are TGTGCCAGCAGCCCGACAGGGGCGGGCGGCTACACCTTC. The rearrangement uses TRBV7-9 and TRBJ1-2; 8 nucleotides line up with TRBD1. The CDR3 has 13 residues. CDR1 SEHNR and CDR2 FQNEAQ come from the germline V gene (reference sequence). V lost 5 bases, J lost 8 bases, and 7 bases stayed unmatched.

The table lists this clonotype with many counts. The chain couples TRBV7-9 to TRBJ2-5; D possibly corresponds to TRBD2 (6 bases). Germline CDR1 is SEHNR and CDR2 is FQNEAQ (reference sequence). The CDR3 totals 14 residues. V dropped 4 bases and J dropped 5 bases, with 14 bases sitting between them. For the CDR3, the DNA is TGTGCCAGCAGCTCCCCGGCGGCGGGGGAGACCCAGTACTTC. Translation: CASSSPAAGETQYF.

This clonotype appeared a few times. This rearrangement joins TRBV4-1 to TRBJ1-1; D is perhaps TRBD1 (6 bases). Trimming cost V 0 bases and J 8 bases, with 13 bases left between them. Germline CDR1 MGHRA, CDR2 YSYEKL. This CDR3 is 14 amino acids long. CDR3 sequence reads: CASSQEDRLIEAFF. Written as DNA, the CDR3 is TGCGCCAGCAGCCAAGAAGACAGGTTAATAGAAGCTTTCTTT.

This clonotype was recorded only once. J is TRBJ2-7 and V is TRBV7-8; 14 nucleotides match TRBD2. V dropped 5 bases and J dropped 7; count of bases not matched to a gene: 13. The CDR3 is 17 residues long. Germline CDR1 and CDR2: SGHVS and FQNEAQ. DNA of the CDR3: TGTGCCAGCAGCGAAGGGAGGGGACTAGCGGGGGCCTGGGAGCAGTACGTC. Translating gives CASSEGRGLAGAWEQYV.

This clonotype has more than one count but fewer than ten. The chain uses TRBV12-3 or TRBV12-4 and TRBJ2-1, with D possibly TRBD2 on 6 matching bases. Trimming removed 7 bases from V and 4 bases from J, with 11 bases in between. The CDR3 runs 13 residues. The DNA for the CDR3 is TGTGCCAGCACCCGGGACTTTTACAATGAGCAGTTCTTC. Protein: CASTRDFYNEQFF.

The chain carries TRBV23-1 and TRBJ2-7; possible D gene TRBD1, 5 bases. TRBV23-1 is an ORF; its function is uncertain. Trimming pared 2 bases from V and 4 bases from J, leaving 9 bases between. This CDR3 contains 13 residues. This CDR3 is CASSQRQSYEQYF. CDR3 bases: TGCGCCAGCAGTCAAAGACAGTCGTACGAGCAGTACTTC.

The V call is TRBV4-3, the J call TRBJ2-5; D is unclear. The CDR3 covers 15 residues. The V gene's germline CDR1 is LGHNA and CDR2 YSLEER. V shed 0 bases and J shed 0 bases, with 8 bases lying between them. CDR3 sequence (DNA): TGCGCCAGCAGCCAAGATCCAGGCCACCAAGAGACCCAGTACTTC. Amino acid sequence: CASSQDPGHQETQYF.